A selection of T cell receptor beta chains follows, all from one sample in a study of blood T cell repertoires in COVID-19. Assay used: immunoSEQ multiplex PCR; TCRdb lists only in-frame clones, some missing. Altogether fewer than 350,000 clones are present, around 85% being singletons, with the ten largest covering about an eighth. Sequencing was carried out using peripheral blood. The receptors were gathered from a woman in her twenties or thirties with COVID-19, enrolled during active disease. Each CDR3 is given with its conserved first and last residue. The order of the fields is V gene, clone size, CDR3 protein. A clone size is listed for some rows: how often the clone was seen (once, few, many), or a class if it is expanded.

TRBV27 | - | CAAPIYKNIQYF
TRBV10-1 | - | CASSAQGTVGTEAFF
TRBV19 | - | CASSSYRDTEAFF
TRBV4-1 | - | CASSQDTRGGQPQHF
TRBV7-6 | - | CASSLSSRGKETQYF
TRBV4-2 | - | CASSQGPTRSTQYF
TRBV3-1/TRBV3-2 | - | CASSSLEGPSYEQYF
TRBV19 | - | CASSIVRVTSGANVLTF
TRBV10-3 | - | CAISDSWGQDNYGYTF
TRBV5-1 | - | CASSVGADYGYTF
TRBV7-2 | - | CATTNTGELFF
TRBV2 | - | CASSRLAGGPNEQFF
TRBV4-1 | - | CASSLEGTNGQPQHF
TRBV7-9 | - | CASSLQGGLGTEAFF
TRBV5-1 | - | CASSFGGRGSEAFF
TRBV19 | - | CASSIQGTWTFSGNTIYF
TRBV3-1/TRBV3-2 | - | CASSLLSAGGLYEQYF
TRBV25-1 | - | CASKWDRVGSNYGYTF
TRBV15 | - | CATSRVLSGGARRNEQFF
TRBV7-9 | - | CASSSGQGSTDTQYF
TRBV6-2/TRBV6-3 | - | CASSRTSGYTGELFF
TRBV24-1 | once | CATSSLSSTDTQYF
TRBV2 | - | CASKFGGALLETQYF
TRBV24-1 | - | CATSDSTGAPTAQHF
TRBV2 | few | CASSDQGEWQPQHF
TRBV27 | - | CASSSPRGGLHTDTQYF
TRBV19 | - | CASSSRQGLEAPEAFF
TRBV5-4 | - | CASSVDRAYEQYF
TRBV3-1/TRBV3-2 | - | CASSRDNPLSYNSPLHF
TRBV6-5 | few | CASSLGTGSNSPLHF
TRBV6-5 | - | CAGRQGASYEQYF